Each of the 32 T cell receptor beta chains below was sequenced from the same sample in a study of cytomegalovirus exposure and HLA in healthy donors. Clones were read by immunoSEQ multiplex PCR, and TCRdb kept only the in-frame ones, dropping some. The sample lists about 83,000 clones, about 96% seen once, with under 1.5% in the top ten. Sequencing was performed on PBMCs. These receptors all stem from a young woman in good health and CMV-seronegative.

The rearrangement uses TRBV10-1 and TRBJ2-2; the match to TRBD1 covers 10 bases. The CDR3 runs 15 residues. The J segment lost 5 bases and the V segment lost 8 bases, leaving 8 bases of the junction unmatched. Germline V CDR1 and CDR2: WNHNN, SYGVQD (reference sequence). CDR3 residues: CASRGDRGGTGELFF. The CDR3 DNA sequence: TGCGCCAGCCGGGGGGACAGGGGTGGGACCGGGGAGCTGTTTTTT.

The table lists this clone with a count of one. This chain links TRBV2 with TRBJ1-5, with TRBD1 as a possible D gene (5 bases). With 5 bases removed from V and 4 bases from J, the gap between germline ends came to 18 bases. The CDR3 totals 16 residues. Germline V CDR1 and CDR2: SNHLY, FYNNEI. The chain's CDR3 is CASSPPGGRENQPQHF. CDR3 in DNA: TGTGCCAGCAGTCCACCGGGAGGCAGGGAAAATCAGCCCCAGCATTTT. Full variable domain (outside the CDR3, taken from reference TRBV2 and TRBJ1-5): EPEVTQTPSHQVTQMGQEVILRCVPISNHLYFYWYRQILGQKVEFLVSFYNNEISEKSEIFDDQFSVERPDGSNFTLKIRSTKLEDSAMYFCASSPPGGRENQPQHFGDGTRLSIL.

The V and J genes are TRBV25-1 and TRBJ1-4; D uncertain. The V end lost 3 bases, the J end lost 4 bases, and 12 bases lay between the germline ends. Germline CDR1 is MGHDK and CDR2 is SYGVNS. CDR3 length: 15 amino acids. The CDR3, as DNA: TGTGCCAGCAGTGAGAGGCGCAGAGTTAATGAAAAACTGTTTTTT. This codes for CASSERRRVNEKLFF.

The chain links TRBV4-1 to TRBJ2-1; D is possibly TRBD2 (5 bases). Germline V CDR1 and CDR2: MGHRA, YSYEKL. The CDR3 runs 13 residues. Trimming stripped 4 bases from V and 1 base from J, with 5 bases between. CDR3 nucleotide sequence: TGCGCCAGCAGCCGGGAGTCCTACAATGAGCAGTTCTTC. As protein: CASSRESYNEQFF.

The CDR3 sequence: CASSAYRGTPYEQYF. CDR3 coding DNA: TGCGCCAGCAGTGCGTACAGGGGAACGCCCTACGAGCAGTACTTC. The chain is built from TRBV10-2 and TRBJ2-7; 7 bases fit TRBD1. This CDR3 has 15 residues. After removal of 4 bases from V and 2 bases from J, the junction contained 8 bases not matched to a gene. The germline V gene encodes CDR1 WSHSY and CDR2 SAAADI.

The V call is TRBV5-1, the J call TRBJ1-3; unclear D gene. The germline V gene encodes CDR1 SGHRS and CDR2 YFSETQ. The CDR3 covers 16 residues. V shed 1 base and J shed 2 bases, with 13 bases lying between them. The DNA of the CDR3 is TGCGCCAGCAGCTTGCGTGGGAGGCTTGCTGGAAACACCATATATTTT. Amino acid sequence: CASSLRGRLAGNTIYF.

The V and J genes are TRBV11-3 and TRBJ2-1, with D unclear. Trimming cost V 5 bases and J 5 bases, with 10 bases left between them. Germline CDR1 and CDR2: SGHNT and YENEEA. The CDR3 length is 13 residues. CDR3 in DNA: TGTGCCAGCAGCGATCTAGTCCACAATGAGCAGTTCTTC. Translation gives CASSDLVHNEQFF.

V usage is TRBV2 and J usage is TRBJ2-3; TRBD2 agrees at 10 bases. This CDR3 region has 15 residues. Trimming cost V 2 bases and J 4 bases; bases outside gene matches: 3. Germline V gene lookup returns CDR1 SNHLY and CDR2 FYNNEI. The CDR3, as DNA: TGTGCCAGCAGTGAACGAGCGGGAGGGCCAGATACGCAGTATTTT. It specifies CASSERAGGPDTQYF.

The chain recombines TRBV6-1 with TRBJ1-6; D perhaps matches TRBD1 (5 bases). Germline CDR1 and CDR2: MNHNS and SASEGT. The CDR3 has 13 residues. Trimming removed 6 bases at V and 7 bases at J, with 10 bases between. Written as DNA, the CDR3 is TGTGCCAGCAGGTGGACATTAAATTCACCCCTCCACTTT. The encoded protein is CASRWTLNSPLHF.

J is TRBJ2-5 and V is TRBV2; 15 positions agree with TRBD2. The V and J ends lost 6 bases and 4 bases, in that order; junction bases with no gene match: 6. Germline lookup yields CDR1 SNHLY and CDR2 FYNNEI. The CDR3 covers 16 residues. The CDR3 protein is CASSDGTSGRIETQYF. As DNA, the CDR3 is TGTGCCAGCAGCGACGGGACTAGCGGGAGGATAGAGACCCAGTACTTC.

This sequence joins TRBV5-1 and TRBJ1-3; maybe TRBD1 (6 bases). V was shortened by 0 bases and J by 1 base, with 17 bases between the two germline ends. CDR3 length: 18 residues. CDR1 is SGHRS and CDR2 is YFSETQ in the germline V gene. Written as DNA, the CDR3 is TGCGCCAGCAGCTTGGTCCAAAACAGGGAAAGGTCTGGAAACACCATATATTTT. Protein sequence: CASSLVQNRERSGNTIYF.

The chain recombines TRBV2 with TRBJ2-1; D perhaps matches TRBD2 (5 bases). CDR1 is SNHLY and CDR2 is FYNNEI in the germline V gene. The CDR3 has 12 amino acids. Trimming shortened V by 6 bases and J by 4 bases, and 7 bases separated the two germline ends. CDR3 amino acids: CASRGVYNEQFF. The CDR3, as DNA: TGTGCCAGCAGGGGAGTTTACAATGAGCAGTTCTTC.

The CDR3 region is CASSFFDSPESGEKLFF. DNA of the CDR3: TGTGCCAGCAGCTTTTTCGACAGCCCGGAATCAGGTGAAAAACTGTTTTTT. The chain carries TRBV7-9 and TRBJ1-4; a weak D match, TRBD1 (5 bases). V was pared by 3 bases and J by 7 bases, with 21 bases between. Germline V CDR1 and CDR2: SEHNR, FQNEAQ (reference sequence). The CDR3 has 17 residues.

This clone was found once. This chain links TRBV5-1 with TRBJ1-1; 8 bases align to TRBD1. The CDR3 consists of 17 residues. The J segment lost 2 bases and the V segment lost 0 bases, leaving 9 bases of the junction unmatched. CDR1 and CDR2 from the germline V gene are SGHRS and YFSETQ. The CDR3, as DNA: TGCGCCAGCAGCTTGGGGCCCCGACAGGGGCTAAACACTGAAGCTTTCTTT. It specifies CASSLGPRQGLNTEAFF.

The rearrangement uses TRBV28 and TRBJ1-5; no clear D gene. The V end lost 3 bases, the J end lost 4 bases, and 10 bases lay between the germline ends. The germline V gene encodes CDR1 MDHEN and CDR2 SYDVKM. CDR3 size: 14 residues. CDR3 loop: CASSFGLENQPQHF. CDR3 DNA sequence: TGTGCCAGCAGTTTTGGTTTGGAGAATCAGCCCCAGCATTTT.

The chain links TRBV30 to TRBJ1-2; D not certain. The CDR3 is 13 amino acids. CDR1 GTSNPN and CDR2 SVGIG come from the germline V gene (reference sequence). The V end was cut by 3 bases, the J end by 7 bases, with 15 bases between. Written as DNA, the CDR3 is TGTGCCTGGAGCGTGCGGGGAGCCGGTGGCTACACCTTC. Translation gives CAWSVRGAGGYTF. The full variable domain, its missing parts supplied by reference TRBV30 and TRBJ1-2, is SQTIHQWPATLVQPVGSPLSLECTVEGTSNPNLYWYRQAAGRGLQLLFYSVGIGQISSEVPQNLSASRPQDRQFILSSKKLLLSDSGFYLCAWSVRGAGGYTFGSGTRLTVV.

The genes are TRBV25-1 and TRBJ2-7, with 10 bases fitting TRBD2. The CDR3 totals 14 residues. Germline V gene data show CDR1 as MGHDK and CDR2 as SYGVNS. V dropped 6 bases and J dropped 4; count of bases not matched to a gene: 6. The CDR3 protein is CASSASGSLYEQYF. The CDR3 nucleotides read TGTGCCAGCAGCGCTAGCGGGAGTTTGTACGAGCAGTACTTC.

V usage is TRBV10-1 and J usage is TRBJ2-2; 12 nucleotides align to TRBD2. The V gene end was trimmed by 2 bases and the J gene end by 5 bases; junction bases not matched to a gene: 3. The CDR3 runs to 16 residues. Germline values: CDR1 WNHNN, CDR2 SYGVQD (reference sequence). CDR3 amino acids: CASSEGLAGRTGELFF. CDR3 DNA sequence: TGCGCCAGCAGTGAGGGACTAGCGGGAAGGACCGGGGAGCTGTTTTTT.

The CDR3 sequence is CASSQERLASYNEQFF. The CDR3 coding sequence is TGCGCCAGCAGCCAAGAGAGGCTAGCATCCTACAATGAGCAGTTCTTC. The chain has TRBV4-1 and TRBJ2-1; the D gene is possibly TRBD2 (5 bases). Germline loops: CDR1 MGHRA, CDR2 YSYEKL. There are 16 residues in the CDR3. Trimming shortened V by 0 bases and J by 1 base, and 10 bases separated the two germline ends.

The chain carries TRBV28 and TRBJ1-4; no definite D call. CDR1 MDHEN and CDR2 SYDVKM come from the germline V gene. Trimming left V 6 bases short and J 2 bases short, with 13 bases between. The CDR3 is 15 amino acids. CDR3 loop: CASSTRSVTNEKLFF. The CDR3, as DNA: TGTGCCAGCAGCACTAGAAGTGTGACTAATGAAAAACTGTTTTTT.

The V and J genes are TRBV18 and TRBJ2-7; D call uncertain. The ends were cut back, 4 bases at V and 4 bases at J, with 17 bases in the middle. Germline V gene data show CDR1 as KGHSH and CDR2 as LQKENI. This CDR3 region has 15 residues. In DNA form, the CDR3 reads TGTGCCAGCTCACTCACTAACGAGGCTAGATACGAGCAGTACTTC. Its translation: CASSLTNEARYEQYF.

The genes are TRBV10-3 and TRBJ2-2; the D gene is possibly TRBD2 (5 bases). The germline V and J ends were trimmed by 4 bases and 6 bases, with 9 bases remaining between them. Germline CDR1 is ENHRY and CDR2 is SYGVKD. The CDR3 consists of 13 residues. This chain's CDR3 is CAISVGSPGELFF. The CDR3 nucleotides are TGTGCCATCAGTGTAGGGAGCCCCGGGGAGCTGTTTTTT.

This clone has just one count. Written as DNA, the CDR3 is TGCGCCAGCAGCCAGGACCCTAGCGGGAGTTTCAATGAGCAGTTCTTC. Translation: CASSQDPSGSFNEQFF. J is TRBJ2-1 and V is TRBV4-1; 10 positions agree with TRBD2. The CDR3 has 16 amino acids. The trim removed 3 bases at V and 6 bases at J, leaving 8 bases unmatched. Germline values: CDR1 MGHRA, CDR2 YSYEKL.

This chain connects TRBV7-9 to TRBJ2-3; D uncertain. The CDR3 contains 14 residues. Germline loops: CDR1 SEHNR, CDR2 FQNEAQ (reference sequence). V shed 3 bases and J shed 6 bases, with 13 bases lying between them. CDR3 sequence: CASSFVPLSDTQYF. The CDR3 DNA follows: TGTGCCAGCAGCTTTGTCCCCTTGTCCGATACGCAGTATTTT.

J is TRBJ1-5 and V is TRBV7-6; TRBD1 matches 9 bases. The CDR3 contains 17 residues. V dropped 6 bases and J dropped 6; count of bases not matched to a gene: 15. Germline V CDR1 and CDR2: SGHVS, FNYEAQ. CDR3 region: CASSSNPPGQGVQPQHF. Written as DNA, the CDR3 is TGTGCCAGCAGTTCGAATCCTCCGGGACAGGGAGTTCAGCCCCAGCATTTT.

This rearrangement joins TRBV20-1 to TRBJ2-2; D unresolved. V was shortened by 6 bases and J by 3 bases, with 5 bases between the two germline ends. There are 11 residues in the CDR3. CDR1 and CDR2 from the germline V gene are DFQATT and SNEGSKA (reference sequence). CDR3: CSAYYTGELFF. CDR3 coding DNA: TGCAGTGCCTACTACACCGGGGAGCTGTTTTTT.

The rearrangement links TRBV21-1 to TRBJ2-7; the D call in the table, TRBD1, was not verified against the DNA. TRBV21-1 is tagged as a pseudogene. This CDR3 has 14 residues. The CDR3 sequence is CASGIDRVGYEQYF. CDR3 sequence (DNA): TGTGCCAGCGGTATCGACAGGGTCGGCTACGAGCAGTACTTC.

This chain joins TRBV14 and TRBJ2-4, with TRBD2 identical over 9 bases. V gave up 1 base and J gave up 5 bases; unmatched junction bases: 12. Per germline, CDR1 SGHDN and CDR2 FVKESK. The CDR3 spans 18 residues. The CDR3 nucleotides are TGTGCCAGCAGCCAAGTCGGAAGGGCGGGAGGGCTTCAAAACATTCAGTACTTC. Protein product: CASSQVGRAGGLQNIQYF.

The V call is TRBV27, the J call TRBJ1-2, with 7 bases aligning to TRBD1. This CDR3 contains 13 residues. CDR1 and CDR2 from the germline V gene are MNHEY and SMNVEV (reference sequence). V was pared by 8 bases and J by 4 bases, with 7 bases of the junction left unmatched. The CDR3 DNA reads TGTGCCAGCCGGGACAGCCATTTCTATGGCTACACCTTC. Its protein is CASRDSHFYGYTF.

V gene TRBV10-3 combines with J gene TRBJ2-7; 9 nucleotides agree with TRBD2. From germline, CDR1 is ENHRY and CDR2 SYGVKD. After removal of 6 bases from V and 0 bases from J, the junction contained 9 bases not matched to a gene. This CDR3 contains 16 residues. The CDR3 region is CAISRSSGNLSYEQYF. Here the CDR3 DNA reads TGTGCCATCAGCAGGTCTAGCGGGAACCTCTCCTACGAGCAGTACTTC.

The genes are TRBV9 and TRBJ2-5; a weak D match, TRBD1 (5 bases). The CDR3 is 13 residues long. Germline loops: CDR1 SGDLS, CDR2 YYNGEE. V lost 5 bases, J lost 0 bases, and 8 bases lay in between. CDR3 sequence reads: CASRGQDQETQYF. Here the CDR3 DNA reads TGTGCCAGCAGGGGGCAGGACCAAGAGACCCAGTACTTC.

Written as DNA, the CDR3 is TGTGCCAGCAGTTTATCGTCCGGAGAGGTCTACAATGAGCAGTTCTTC. Its translation: CASSLSSGEVYNEQFF. This rearrangement joins TRBV27 to TRBJ2-1; no clear D. Deletions cut 0 bases from V and 3 bases from J, with 12 bases between. Looked up from germline, CDR1 is MNHEY and CDR2 is SMNVEV (reference sequence). The CDR3 consists of 16 residues.